Shown below are 2 T cell receptor beta chains from a single sample sequenced in a study of regulatory T cells in long-lasting Graves disease (dated by TCRdb to about 2021). The meaning of the sample's time point label: newly diagnosed GD, antithyroid drugs for less than 3 months. For both TCR sequencing and RNA sequencing, RNA was extracted from PBMCs using TRIzol. Libraries came from multiplex PCR. TCRdb shows the sequencer as Illumina HiSeq 4000. iRepertoire HTBI primers and Arm-PCR amplification of CDR3 regions were used to construct TCR beta libraries. TCRdb cleaned the public reads at Q25 with fastp, built clones with MiXCR and kept in-frame beta chains. CDR3 protein duplicates are merged, each entry listing the most common genes and DNA. The sample records roughly 530,000 distinct CDR3 sequences, around 15% of which are singletons. Approximately 25% of the sample is held by the ten biggest clonotypes.

The sample also formed part of further work on T cells in Graves' hyperthyroidism and ophthalmopathy.

The sample was peripheral blood mononuclear cells (PBMCs), taken at new diagnosis, from a patient treated with antithyroid drugs. The source of these receptors is a woman aged 40 to 65 with Graves disease. Donor details come from another sample of the same person, matched by shared clones.

This clonotype occurred many times. The chain links TRBV18 to TRBJ2-1, with D tentatively TRBD2 (7 bases). The CDR3 sequence is 15 residues long. Germline values: CDR1 KGHSH, CDR2 LQKENI. V shed 5 bases and J shed 3 bases, with 14 bases lying between them. The DNA for the CDR3 is TGTGCCAGCTCAGCGAAGGGGGGGATCTACAATGAGCAGTTCTTC. It codes for CASSAKGGIYNEQFF.

In this sample, this clonotype turned up a few times. This sequence joins TRBV5-5 and TRBJ1-2, with TRBD1 as a possible D gene (6 bases). This CDR3 spans 14 amino acids. Germline CDR1 is SGHKS and CDR2 is YYEKEE (reference sequence). V gave up 6 bases and J gave up 3 bases, with 15 bases separating them. The CDR3 here is CASILRGGDYGYTF. For the CDR3, the DNA is TGTGCCAGCATCCTGAGGGGGGGTGACTATGGCTACACCTTC. The variable domain in full, completed from reference TRBV5-5 and TRBJ1-2, reads DAGVTQSPTHLIKTRGQQVTLRCSPISGHKSVSWYQQVLGQGPQFIFQYYEKEERGRGNFPDRFSARQFPNYSSELNVNALLLGDSALYLCASILRGGDYGYTFGSGTRLTVV.